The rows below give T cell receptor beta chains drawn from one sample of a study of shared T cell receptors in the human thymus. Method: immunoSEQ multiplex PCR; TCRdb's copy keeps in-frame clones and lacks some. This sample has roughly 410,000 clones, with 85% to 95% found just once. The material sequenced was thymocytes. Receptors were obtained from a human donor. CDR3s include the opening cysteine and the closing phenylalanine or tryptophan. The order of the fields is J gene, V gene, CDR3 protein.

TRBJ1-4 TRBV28 CASLFSMGATNEKLFF
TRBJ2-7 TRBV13 CASSSGLTYEQYF
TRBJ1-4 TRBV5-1 CASSLDGGQYEKLFF
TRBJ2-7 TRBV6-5 CASTLEEEQYF
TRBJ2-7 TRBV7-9 CAGGAGLPIEQYF
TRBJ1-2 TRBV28 CASSTQGALANYGYTF
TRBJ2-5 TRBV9 CASSTPQGGGETQYF
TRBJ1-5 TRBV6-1 CASSGRAIPSNQPQHF
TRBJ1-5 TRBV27 CASRTTIGGNQPQHF
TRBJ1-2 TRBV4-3 CASSQVTGTGYTF
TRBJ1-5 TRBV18 CASSPGGKFNQPQHF
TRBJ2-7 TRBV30 CAWSSGGVLYEQYF
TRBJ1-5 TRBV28 CASSPYIFVGWGRNGNQPQHF
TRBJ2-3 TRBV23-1 CASSQSGGGGSLLTDTQYF
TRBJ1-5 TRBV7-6 CASSGAGINQPQHF
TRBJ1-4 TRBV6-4 CASSDSREKLFF
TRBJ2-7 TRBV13 CASSSTAGTPRDEQYF
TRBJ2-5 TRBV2 CASSLPGQGSETQYF
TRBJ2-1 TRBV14 CASSQERERAPYNEQFF
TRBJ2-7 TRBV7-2 CASSSGGSPGQREFYF
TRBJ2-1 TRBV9 CASSTSRDSLGYNEQFF
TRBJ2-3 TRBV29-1 CSVEDRLAGVLDTQYF
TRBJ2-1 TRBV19 CASSSRDRSSYNEQFF
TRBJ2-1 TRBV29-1 CSVEAGLAYNEQFF
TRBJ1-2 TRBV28 CASSSFPSSRGENYGYTF
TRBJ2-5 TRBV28 CASSLSGQTQYF
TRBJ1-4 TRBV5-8 CASRSNPVFF
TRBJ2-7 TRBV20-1 CSARAHREQYF
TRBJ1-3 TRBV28 CASSYGTGQRNTIYF